This entry concerns a single T cell receptor beta chain. The data were produced by immunoSEQ multiplex PCR, yet TCRdb's version contains in-frame clones alone and is incomplete. In the table there are fewer than 150,000 clones, approximately 87% of which are singletons. The source of the sample is a study of blood T cell repertoires in COVID-19. This TCR derives from a woman aged 70-85 years with acute or convalescent COVID-19. Source material: peripheral blood.

The CDR3 protein is CATTGGGRNNEQFF. The CDR3 bases are TGTGCCACTACAGGGGGCGGCCGAAACAATGAGCAGTTCTTC. V usage is TRBV7-8 and J usage is TRBJ2-1; 9 bases agree with TRBD1. Germline V lookup: CDR1 SGHVS, CDR2 FQNEAQ. The CDR3 extends over 14 amino acids. After removal of 10 bases from V and 5 bases from J, the junction contained 9 bases not matched to a gene.